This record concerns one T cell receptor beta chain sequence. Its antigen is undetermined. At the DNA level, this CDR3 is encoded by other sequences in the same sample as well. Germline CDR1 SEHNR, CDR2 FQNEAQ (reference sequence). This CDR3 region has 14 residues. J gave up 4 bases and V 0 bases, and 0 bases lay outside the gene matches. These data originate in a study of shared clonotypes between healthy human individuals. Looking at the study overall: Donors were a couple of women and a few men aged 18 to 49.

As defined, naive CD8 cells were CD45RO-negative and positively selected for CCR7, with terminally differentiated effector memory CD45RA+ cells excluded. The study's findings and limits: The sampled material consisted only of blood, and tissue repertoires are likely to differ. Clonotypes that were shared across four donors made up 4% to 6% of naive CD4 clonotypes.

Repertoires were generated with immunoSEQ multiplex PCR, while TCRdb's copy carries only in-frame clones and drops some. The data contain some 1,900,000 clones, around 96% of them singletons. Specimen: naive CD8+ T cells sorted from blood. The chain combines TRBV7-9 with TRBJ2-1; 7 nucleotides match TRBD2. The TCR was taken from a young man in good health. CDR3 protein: CASSLAGGYNEQFF. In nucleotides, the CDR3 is TGTGCCAGCAGCTTAGCGGGGGGGTACAATGAGCAGTTCTTC.